The source of this T cell receptor beta chain is a study of control samples from healthy donors and cancer patients. The CDR3 covers 12 residues. Per germline, CDR1 KGHSH and CDR2 LQKENI. V was trimmed by 3 bases and J by 2 bases, leaving 5 bases between them. Data came from immunoSEQ multiplex PCR; TCRdb stores just in-frame clones and leaves some out. The sample has about 160,000 clones; just over 95% are singletons. Material: blood. The sequence was obtained from a woman aged 25 to 45 in good health. The gene calls are TRBV18 and TRBJ2-7; D gene unclear. For the CDR3, the DNA is TGTGCCAGCTCACCGGGGACCTACGAGCAGTACTTC. Residues: CASSPGTYEQYF.